The 30 T cell receptor beta chains given below trace back to one sample, sequenced in a study of technical replicates of blood from several donors. Clones were read by immunoSEQ multiplex PCR, and TCRdb kept only the in-frame ones, dropping some. The sample carries more than 90,000 clones, 90% to 97% recorded once. The sequenced material came from T cells isolated from PBMCs. The receptors derive from a human donor in good health.

V gene TRBV6-5 combines with J gene TRBJ2-1; D is unresolved. The CDR3 is made up of 15 amino acids. V lost 2 bases and J lost 4, with 12 bases in between. CDR1 and CDR2 (germline): MNHEY, SVGAGI. CDR3 residues: CASSYGGFSYNEQFF. The CDR3 nucleotides are TGTGCCAGCAGTTACGGCGGATTTTCTTACAATGAGCAGTTCTTC.

This clone turned up a few times. The chain is built from TRBV9 and TRBJ1-1; possibly TRBD1 for D (5 bases). The V gene lost 0 bases and the J gene lost 0 bases, with 9 bases spanning the gap. The CDR3 sequence is 15 residues long. The germline gives CDR1 SGDLS, CDR2 YYNGEE. The DNA of the CDR3 is TGTGCCAGCAGCGTAGGAGGCAGGGTGAACACTGAAGCTTTCTTT. This codes for CASSVGGRVNTEAFF.

V gene TRBV6-4 combines with J gene TRBJ2-2, with D unclear. Trimming left V 0 bases short and J 7 bases short, with 18 bases between. CDR3 length: 17 amino acids. In germline, CDR1 is MRHNA, CDR2 SNTAGT. Written as DNA, the CDR3 is TGTGCCAGCAGTGACTCTTCCGGTTGGGCCTCCAACGGGGAGCTGTTTTTT. Its protein product is CASSDSSGWASNGELFF.

The V call is TRBV30, the J call TRBJ1-4; a possible D gene is TRBD1 (6 bases). The length of the CDR3 is 13 residues. Looked up from germline, CDR1 is GTSNPN and CDR2 is SVGIG (reference sequence). Trimming left V 0 bases short and J 6 bases short, with 8 bases between. CDR3 sequence (DNA): TGTGCCTGGAGTGTACAGGGACATGAAAAACTGTTTTTT. Amino acid sequence: CAWSVQGHEKLFF.

V is TRBV20-1 and J is TRBJ1-1; a weak D match, TRBD1 (5 bases). Trimming took off 5 bases at V and 6 bases at J, with 7 bases between the two ends. This CDR3 region has 10 residues. CDR1 is DFQATT and CDR2 is SNEGSKA in the germline V gene (reference sequence). The CDR3 sequence is CSAGGAEAFF. CDR3 in DNA: TGCAGTGCTGGGGGGGCTGAAGCTTTCTTT.

The chain couples TRBV7-8 to TRBJ2-3; 9 positions agree with TRBD2. The trim removed 2 bases at V and 2 bases at J, leaving 5 bases unmatched. The CDR3 spans 16 residues. CDR1 is SGHVS and CDR2 is FQNEAQ in the germline V gene. The CDR3: CASSLMAGGPTDTQYF. CDR3 sequence (DNA): TGTGCCAGCAGCTTAATGGCGGGAGGGCCCACAGATACGCAGTATTTT.

The V and J genes are TRBV30 and TRBJ2-7, with D unclear. CDR1 and CDR2 (germline): GTSNPN, SVGIG (reference sequence). Trimming removed 0 bases at V and 1 base at J, with 7 bases between. The CDR3 consists of 13 residues. The CDR3 DNA reads as TGTGCCTGGAGTGTACAGAGTTCCTACGAGCAGTACTTC. Its translation is CAWSVQSSYEQYF. Filled out from reference TRBV30 and TRBJ2-7, the complete variable domain reads SQTIHQWPATLVQPVGSPLSLECTVEGTSNPNLYWYRQAAGRGLQLLFYSVGIGQISSEVPQNLSASRPQDRQFILSSKKLLLSDSGFYLCAWSVQSSYEQYFGPGTRLTVT.

J is TRBJ1-1 and V is TRBV5-1; D might be TRBD1 (6 bases). This CDR3 contains 14 residues. V was pared by 7 bases and J by 3 bases, with 16 bases between. CDR1 SGHRS and CDR2 YFSETQ come from the germline V gene. Here the CDR3 reads CASSHRVEDTEAFF. The DNA for the CDR3 is TGCGCCAGCTCCCACAGGGTGGAGGACACTGAAGCTTTCTTT.

The chain uses TRBV27 and TRBJ1-4; the match to TRBD1 covers 7 bases. The CDR3 consists of 16 residues. The germline gives CDR1 MNHEY, CDR2 SMNVEV (reference sequence). The V segment lost 5 bases and the J segment 4 bases; nucleotides outside the gene matches: 10. The CDR3 nucleotides are TGTGCCAGCAGTGACCGTACCGGGACAGTTAATGAAAAACTGTTTTTT. It codes for CASSDRTGTVNEKLFF.

The chain links TRBV27 to TRBJ2-7; TRBD2 aligns across 8 bases. Germline values: CDR1 MNHEY, CDR2 SMNVEV (reference sequence). V shed 3 bases and J 3 bases; nucleotides not matched to a gene: 7. CDR3 size: 15 residues. As DNA, the CDR3 is TGTGCCAGCAGTTTGAGCGGGAGAGATTTCTACGAGCAGTACTTC. Translation: CASSLSGRDFYEQYF.

The V gene is TRBV6-5, the J gene TRBJ2-1; maybe TRBD1 (6 bases). The germline gives CDR1 MNHEY, CDR2 SVGAGI. V lost 6 bases and J 8 bases, leaving 8 bases between the germline ends. This CDR3 contains 11 residues. The chain's CDR3 is CASSSGDEQFF. The CDR3 nucleotides are TGTGCCAGCAGCTCAGGGGATGAGCAGTTCTTC.

This rearrangement joins TRBV30 to TRBJ2-7, with D maybe TRBD1 (5 bases). The CDR3 is 12 residues long. V lost 3 bases and J 2 bases, leaving 8 bases between the germline ends. Germline CDR1 and CDR2: GTSNPN and SVGIG (reference sequence). The CDR3 spells CAWRKGPYEQYF. Written as DNA, the CDR3 is TGTGCCTGGAGAAAGGGGCCCTACGAGCAGTACTTC.

This rearrangement joins TRBV12-5 to TRBJ1-1; D ambiguous. Germline V gene data show CDR1 as LGHNT and CDR2 as FRNRAP. The CDR3 runs to 13 residues. Between the trimmed V and J ends, which lost 6 bases and 0 bases, there was a span of 8 bases. This CDR3 is CASGSQMNTEAFF. As DNA, the CDR3 is TGTGCTAGTGGCTCACAGATGAACACTGAAGCTTTCTTT.

J is TRBJ1-2 and V is TRBV6-5, with a possible D match to TRBD1 (5 bases). CDR1 is MNHEY, CDR2 SVGAGI, per germline. This CDR3 contains 15 residues. Between the trimmed V and J ends, which lost 5 bases and 1 base, there was a span of 14 bases. The CDR3 sequence is CASSPERGLNYGYTF. In nucleotides, the CDR3 is TGTGCCAGCAGTCCAGAGCGGGGCCTTAACTATGGCTACACCTTC.

The J gene is TRBJ2-7, the V gene TRBV5-8, with 14 bases that match TRBD2. With 4 bases clipped from V and 6 bases from J, the junction kept 3 bases outside the gene matches. This CDR3 region has 14 residues. Germline CDR1 reads SGHTS; CDR2 reads YDEGEE. The CDR3 region has the DNA TGTGCCAGCAGCCCGGGACTAGCGGGAGCCGAGCAGTACTTC. Its protein product is CASSPGLAGAEQYF.

This chain uses TRBV29-1 with TRBJ1-2; D is undetermined. The germline V gene encodes CDR1 SQVTM and CDR2 ANQGSEA. There are 12 residues in the CDR3. V was trimmed by 1 base and J by 3 bases, leaving 6 bases between them. The CDR3 is CSVEGQDYGYTF. DNA of the CDR3: TGCAGCGTTGAAGGGCAGGACTATGGCTACACCTTC.

V and J are TRBV7-2 and TRBJ2-5; 7 nucleotides align to TRBD1. The CDR3 covers 15 residues. CDR1 is SGHTA, CDR2 FQGNSA, per germline. Trimming cost V 1 base and J 1 base; bases outside gene matches: 3. CDR3 protein: CASSLDSGGQETQYF. The CDR3 DNA reads TGTGCCAGCAGCTTAGATTCAGGGGGCCAAGAGACCCAGTACTTC. Based on the CDR3 plus reference TRBV7-2 and TRBJ2-5, the full variable domain is GAGVSQSPSNKVTEKGKDVELRCDPISGHTALYWYRQSLGQGLEFLIYFQGNSAPDKSGLPSDRFSAERTGGSVSTLTIQRTQQEDSAVYLCASSLDSGGQETQYFGPGTRLLVL.

This clone showed up just once. The chain is built from TRBV18 and TRBJ2-2, with TRBD2 as a possible D gene (6 bases). The length of the CDR3 is 14 residues. Trimming removed 1 base at V and 6 bases at J, with 9 bases between. The germline gives CDR1 KGHSH, CDR2 LQKENI. The CDR3 here is CASSPQGLPGELFF. CDR3 nucleotides: TGTGCCAGCTCACCACAGGGACTTCCCGGGGAGCTGTTTTTT.

V gene TRBV5-6 combines with J gene TRBJ1-1; 7 positions match TRBD1. V was clipped by 1 base and J by 7 bases; unmatched bases: 4. This CDR3 spans 13 amino acids. The germline gives CDR1 SGHDT, CDR2 YYEEEE. For the CDR3, the DNA is TGTGCCAGCAGCTTGAAACAGGGGAATGAAGCTTTCTTT. This codes for CASSLKQGNEAFF.

This clone was recorded once. The chain recombines TRBV2 with TRBJ1-2; maybe TRBD1 (6 bases). The CDR3 spans 16 residues. Germline V CDR1 and CDR2: SNHLY, FYNNEI. The V end lost 2 bases, the J end lost 8 bases, and 21 bases lay between the germline ends. The CDR3 nucleotides read TGTGCCAGCAGTGAAAGCGGACAGAGATTAACGGGGGGCTACACCTTC. Amino acid sequence: CASSESGQRLTGGYTF.

V is TRBV6-5 and J is TRBJ1-1, with D maybe TRBD1 (6 bases). Germline CDR1 MNHEY, CDR2 SVGAGI. Trimming removed 8 bases from V and 2 bases from J, with 18 bases in between. The CDR3 totals 15 residues. The CDR3: CASRDTGGLNTEAFF. For the CDR3, the DNA is TGTGCCAGCCGAGACACGGGGGGCCTCAACACTGAAGCTTTCTTT.

This clone has a single count. The chain joins TRBV5-6 to TRBJ2-5; D is unclear. Judging by the DNA end, TRBJ2-7 fits better; the J call may be wrong. The CDR3 consists of 16 residues. Germline V gives CDR1 SGHDT, CDR2 YYEEEE. In DNA, the CDR3 is TGTGCCAGCAGCTTCATGAGGCCGACCAGCTCCTACGAGCAGTACTTC. Its translation: CASSFMRPTSSYEQYF.

The chain links TRBV27 to TRBJ2-7; D unresolved. The CDR3 length is 15 residues. Germline V gene data show CDR1 as MNHEY and CDR2 as SMNVEV (reference sequence). Trimming removed 5 bases at V and 0 bases at J, with 14 bases between. CDR3 coding DNA: TGTGCCAGCAGTCTCAGGATCCTCAGCTCCTACGAGCAGTACTTC. Residues: CASSLRILSSYEQYF.

The chain is built from TRBV27 and TRBJ1-1, with TRBD1 matching 7 bases. The CDR3 contains 13 residues. J gave up 4 bases and V 5 bases, and 4 bases lay outside the gene matches. CDR1 and CDR2 from the germline V gene are MNHEY and SMNVEV (reference sequence). The CDR3 coding sequence is TGTGCCAGCAGTCCCGGACAGGTCACTGAAGCTTTCTTT. Its protein is CASSPGQVTEAFF.

The DNA for the CDR3 is TGTGCCAGCAGCCAAGGAAGTAGCGGGGGTTACAATGAGCAGTTCTTC. Its translation is CASSQGSSGGYNEQFF. This chain joins TRBV14 and TRBJ2-1; 9 bases map to TRBD2. The ends lost 1 base at V and 4 bases at J; junction bases unmatched: 5. The germline gives CDR1 SGHDN, CDR2 FVKESK. CDR3 size: 16 residues.

The V call is TRBV18, the J call TRBJ1-1, with a possible D match to TRBD1 (5 bases). Looked up from germline, CDR1 is KGHSH and CDR2 is LQKENI. The CDR3 is 14 residues long. Trimming shortened V by 2 bases and J by 8 bases, and 15 bases separated the two germline ends. The CDR3 bases are TGTGCCAGCTCACCAGGGGCGCGACCGGACGAAGCTTTCTTT. Translated, it gives CASSPGARPDEAFF.

V is TRBV27 and J is TRBJ2-2; no reliable D call. This CDR3 has 14 amino acids. V lost 8 bases, J lost 2 bases, and 12 bases lay in between. Per germline, CDR1 MNHEY and CDR2 SMNVEV (reference sequence). The CDR3 loop is CASGHPGNTGELFF. The CDR3 coding sequence is TGTGCCAGCGGGCACCCTGGCAACACCGGGGAGCTGTTTTTT.

The chain has TRBV13 and TRBJ2-1, with a possible D match to TRBD2 (6 bases). V lost 0 bases and J lost 9, with 18 bases in between. From germline, CDR1 is PRHDT and CDR2 FYEKMQ (reference sequence). The CDR3 extends over 16 amino acids. CDR3 sequence: CASSLGGHGSSSEQFF. As DNA, the CDR3 is TGTGCCAGCAGCTTAGGGGGGCACGGGAGCTCTAGTGAGCAGTTCTTC.

The chain joins TRBV5-4 to TRBJ1-2, with D possibly matching TRBD1 (5 bases). With 7 bases removed from V and 3 bases from J, the gap between germline ends came to 16 bases. The CDR3 is 14 amino acids. Germline CDR1 and CDR2: SGHNT and YYREEE (reference sequence). CDR3 in amino acids: CASQEGMSDYGYTF. DNA for the CDR3: TGTGCCAGCCAGGAGGGGATGTCGGACTATGGCTACACCTTC.

The chain is built from TRBV5-1 and TRBJ2-5; 9 positions match TRBD1. Germline loops: CDR1 SGHRS, CDR2 YFSETQ. The V segment lost 2 bases and the J segment 3 bases; nucleotides outside the gene matches: 11. The CDR3 contains 17 residues. The CDR3 is CASSLIKVGQGKETQYF. The CDR3 DNA sequence: TGCGCCAGCAGCTTAATCAAAGTGGGACAGGGAAAAGAGACCCAGTACTTC.